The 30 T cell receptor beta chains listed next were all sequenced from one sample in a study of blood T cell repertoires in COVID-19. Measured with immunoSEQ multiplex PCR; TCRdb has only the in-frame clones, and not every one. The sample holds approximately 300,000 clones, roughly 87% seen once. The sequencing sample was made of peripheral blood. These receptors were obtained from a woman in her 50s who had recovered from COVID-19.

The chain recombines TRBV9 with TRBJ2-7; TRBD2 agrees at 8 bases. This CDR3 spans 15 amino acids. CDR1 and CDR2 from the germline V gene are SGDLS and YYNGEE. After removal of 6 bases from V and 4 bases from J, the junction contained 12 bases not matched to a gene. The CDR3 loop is CASTPGAGVLYEQYF. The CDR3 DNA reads TGTGCCAGCACCCCGGGAGCGGGAGTCCTGTACGAGCAGTACTTC.

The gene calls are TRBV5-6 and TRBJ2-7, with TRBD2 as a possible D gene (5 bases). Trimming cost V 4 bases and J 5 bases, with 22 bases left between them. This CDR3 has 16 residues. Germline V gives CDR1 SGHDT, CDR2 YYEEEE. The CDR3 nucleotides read TGTGCCAGCAGCGACCTTTGGCCAAACCTTAGCGACGAGCAGTACTTC. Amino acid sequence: CASSDLWPNLSDEQYF.

The DNA of the CDR3 is TGTGCCAGTAGTACGACAGGGGGCACAGATACGCAGTATTTT. This sequence encodes CASSTTGGTDTQYF. The chain joins TRBV19 to TRBJ2-3; TRBD1 agrees at 8 bases. The V gene's germline CDR1 is LNHDA and CDR2 SQIVND (reference sequence). The CDR3 consists of 14 residues. J gave up 1 base and V 4 bases, and 1 base lay outside the gene matches.

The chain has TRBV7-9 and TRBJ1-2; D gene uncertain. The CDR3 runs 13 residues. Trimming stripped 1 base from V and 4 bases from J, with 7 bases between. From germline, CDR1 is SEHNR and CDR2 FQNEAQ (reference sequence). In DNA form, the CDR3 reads TGTGCCAGCAGCTTAGGAGGGTTCTATGGCTACACCTTC. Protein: CASSLGGFYGYTF. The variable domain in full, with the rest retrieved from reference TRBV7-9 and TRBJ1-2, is DTGVSQNPRHKITKRGQNVTFRCDPISEHNRLYWYRQTLGQGPEFLTYFQNEAQLEKSRLLSDRFSAERPKGSFSTLEIQRTEQGDSAMYLCASSLGGFYGYTFGSGTRLTVV.

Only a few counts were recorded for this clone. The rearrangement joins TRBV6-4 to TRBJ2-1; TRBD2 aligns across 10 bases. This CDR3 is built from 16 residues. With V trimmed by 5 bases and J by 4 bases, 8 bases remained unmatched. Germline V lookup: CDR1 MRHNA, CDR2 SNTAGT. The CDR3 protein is CASSISSSGGYNEQFF. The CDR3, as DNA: TGTGCCAGCAGTATCTCGTCTAGCGGGGGTTACAATGAGCAGTTCTTC.

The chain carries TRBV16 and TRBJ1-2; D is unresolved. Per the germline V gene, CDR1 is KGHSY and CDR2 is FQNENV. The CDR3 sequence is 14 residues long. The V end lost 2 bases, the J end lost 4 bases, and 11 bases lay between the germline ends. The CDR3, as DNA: TGTGCCAGCAGCCAAATAAGAGGAACCTATGGCTACACCTTC. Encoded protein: CASSQIRGTYGYTF.

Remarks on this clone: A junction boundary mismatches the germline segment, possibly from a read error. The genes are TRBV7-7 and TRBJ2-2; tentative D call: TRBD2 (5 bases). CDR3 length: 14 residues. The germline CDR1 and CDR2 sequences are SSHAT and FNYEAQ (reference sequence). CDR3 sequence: CASSFTSGAGELFF. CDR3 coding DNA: TGTGCTAGCAGCTTCACTAGTGGGGCCGGGGAGCTGTTTTTT.

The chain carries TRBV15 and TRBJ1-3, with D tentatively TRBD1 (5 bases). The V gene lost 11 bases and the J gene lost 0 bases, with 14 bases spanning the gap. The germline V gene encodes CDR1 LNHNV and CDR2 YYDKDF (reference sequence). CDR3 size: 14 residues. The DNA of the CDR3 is TGTGCCTCCCAGGGTAAGACCTCTGGAAACACCATATATTTT. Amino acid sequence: CASQGKTSGNTIYF.

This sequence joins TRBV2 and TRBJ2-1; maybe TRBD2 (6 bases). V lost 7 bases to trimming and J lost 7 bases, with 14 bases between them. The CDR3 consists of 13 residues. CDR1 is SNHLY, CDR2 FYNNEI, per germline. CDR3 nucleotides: TGTGCCAGCACCCCGGGGGAAAGAAATGAGCAGTTCTTC. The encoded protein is CASTPGERNEQFF.

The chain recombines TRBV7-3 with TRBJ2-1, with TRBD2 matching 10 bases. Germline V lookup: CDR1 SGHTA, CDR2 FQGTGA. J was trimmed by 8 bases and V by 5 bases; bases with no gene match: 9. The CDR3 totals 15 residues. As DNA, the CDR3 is TGTGCCAGCAGCCCCCGACTAGCGGGCGAACATGAGCAGTTCTTC. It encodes CASSPRLAGEHEQFF.

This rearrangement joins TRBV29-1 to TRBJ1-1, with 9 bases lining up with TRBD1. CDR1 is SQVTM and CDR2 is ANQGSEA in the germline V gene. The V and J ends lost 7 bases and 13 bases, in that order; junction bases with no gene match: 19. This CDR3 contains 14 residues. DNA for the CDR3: TGCAGCGCCCCGACGACAGGGGGTTCTGCAGGTGATTTCTTT. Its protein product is CSAPTTGGSAGDFF.

CDR3 loop: CASSPSGQGKGYTF. The DNA for the CDR3 is TGTGCCAGCAGCCCAAGTGGGCAGGGGAAGGGCTACACCTTC. V usage is TRBV7-9 and J usage is TRBJ1-2; perhaps TRBD1 as D (6 bases). The CDR3 contains 14 residues. Trimming removed 5 bases at V and 8 bases at J, with 18 bases between. Germline CDR1 reads SEHNR; CDR2 reads FQNEAQ (reference sequence).

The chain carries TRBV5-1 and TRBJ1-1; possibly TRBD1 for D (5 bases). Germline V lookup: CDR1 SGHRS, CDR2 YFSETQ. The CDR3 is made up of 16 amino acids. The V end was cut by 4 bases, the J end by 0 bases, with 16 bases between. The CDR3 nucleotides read TGCGCCAGCAGCATGGAGCCGGGGGGAATGAACACTGAAGCTTTCTTT. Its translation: CASSMEPGGMNTEAFF.

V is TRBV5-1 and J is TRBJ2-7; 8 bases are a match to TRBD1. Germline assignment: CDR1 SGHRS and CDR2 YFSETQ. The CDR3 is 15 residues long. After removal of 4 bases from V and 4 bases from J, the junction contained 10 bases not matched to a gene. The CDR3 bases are TGCGCCAGCAGCAACCAAAGGACAGGGCTTTACGAGCAGTACTTC. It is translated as CASSNQRTGLYEQYF.

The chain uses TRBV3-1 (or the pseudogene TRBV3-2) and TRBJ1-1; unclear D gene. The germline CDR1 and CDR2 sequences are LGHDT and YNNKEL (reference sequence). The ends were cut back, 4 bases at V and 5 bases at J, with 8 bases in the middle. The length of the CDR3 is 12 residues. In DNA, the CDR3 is TGTGCCAGCAGCCGAGGCGATACTGAAGCTTTCTTT. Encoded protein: CASSRGDTEAFF.

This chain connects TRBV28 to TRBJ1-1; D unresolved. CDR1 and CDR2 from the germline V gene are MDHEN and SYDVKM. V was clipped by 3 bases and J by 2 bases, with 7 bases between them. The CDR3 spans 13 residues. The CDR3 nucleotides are TGTGCCAGCAGTTTCCAGGCCAACACTGAAGCTTTCTTT. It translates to CASSFQANTEAFF.

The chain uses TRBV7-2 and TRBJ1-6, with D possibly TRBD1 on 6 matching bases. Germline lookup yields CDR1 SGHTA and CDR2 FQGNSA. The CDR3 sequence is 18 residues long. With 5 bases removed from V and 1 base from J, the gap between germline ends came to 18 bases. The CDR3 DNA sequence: TGTGCCAGCAGCATAGGGACTGGCGACAGGTCCTATAATTCACCCCTCCACTTT. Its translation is CASSIGTGDRSYNSPLHF.

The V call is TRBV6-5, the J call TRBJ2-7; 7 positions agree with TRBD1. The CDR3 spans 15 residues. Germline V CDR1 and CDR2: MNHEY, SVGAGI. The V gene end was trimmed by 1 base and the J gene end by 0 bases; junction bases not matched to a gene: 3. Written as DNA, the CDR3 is TGTGCCAGCAGTTACTACCACAGGGGCTCCTACGAGCAGTACTTC. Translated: CASSYYHRGSYEQYF.

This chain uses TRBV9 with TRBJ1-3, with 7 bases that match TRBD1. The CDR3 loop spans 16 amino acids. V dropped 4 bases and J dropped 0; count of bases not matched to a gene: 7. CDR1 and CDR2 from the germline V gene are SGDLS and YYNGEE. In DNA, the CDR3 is TGTGCCAGCAGCCCGGGACAGATGAGCTCTGGAAACACCATATATTTT. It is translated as CASSPGQMSSGNTIYF. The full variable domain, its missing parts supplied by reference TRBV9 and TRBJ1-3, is DSGVTQTPKHLITATGQRVTLRCSPRSGDLSVYWYQQSLDQGLQFLIQYYNGEERAKGNILERFSAQQFPDLHSELNLSSLELGDSALYFCASSPGQMSSGNTIYFGEGSWLTVV.

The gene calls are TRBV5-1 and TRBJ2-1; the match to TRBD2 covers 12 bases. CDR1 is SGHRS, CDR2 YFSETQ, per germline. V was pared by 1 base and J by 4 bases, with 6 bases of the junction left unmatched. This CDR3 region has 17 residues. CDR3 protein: CASSLRTSGRSYNEQFF. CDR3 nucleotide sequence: TGCGCCAGCAGCTTGCGCACTAGCGGGAGGAGTTACAATGAGCAGTTCTTC.

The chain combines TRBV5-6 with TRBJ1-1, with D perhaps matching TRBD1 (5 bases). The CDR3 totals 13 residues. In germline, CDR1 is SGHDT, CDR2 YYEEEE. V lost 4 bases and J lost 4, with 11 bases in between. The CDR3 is CASSPTGVTEAFF. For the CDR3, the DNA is TGTGCCAGCAGCCCTACGGGGGTCACTGAAGCTTTCTTT.

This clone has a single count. DNA for the CDR3: TGTGCCACCACCCTCAGGCGCTCTGGGGCCAACGTCCTGACTTTC. Amino acids: CATTLRRSGANVLTF. The chain links TRBV27 to TRBJ2-6; D remains unclear. Trimming stripped 10 bases from V and 0 bases from J, with 13 bases between. Germline-derived CDR1 and CDR2 are MNHEY and SMNVEV (reference sequence). The CDR3 loop spans 15 amino acids.

CDR3 residues: CASGLGAGTEAFF. The CDR3 DNA follows: TGTGCCAGCGGATTGGGGGCCGGGACTGAAGCTTTCTTT. This chain uses TRBV3-1 (or the pseudogene TRBV3-2) with TRBJ1-1; D is possibly TRBD1 (6 bases). From germline, CDR1 is LGHDT and CDR2 YNNKEL (reference sequence). V was cut by 8 bases and J by 5 bases, with 15 bases left in between. This CDR3 spans 13 amino acids.

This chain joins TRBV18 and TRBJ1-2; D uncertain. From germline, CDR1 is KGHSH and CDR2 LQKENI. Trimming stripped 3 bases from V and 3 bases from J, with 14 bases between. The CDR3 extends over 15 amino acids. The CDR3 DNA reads TGTGCCAGCTCACCTATCGGGATCGGGGACTATGGCTACACCTTC. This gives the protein CASSPIGIGDYGYTF.

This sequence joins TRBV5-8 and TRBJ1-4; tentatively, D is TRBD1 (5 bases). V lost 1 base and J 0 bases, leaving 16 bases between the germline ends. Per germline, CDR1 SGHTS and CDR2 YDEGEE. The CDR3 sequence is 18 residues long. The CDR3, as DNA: TGTGCCAGCAGCTTGCGACGGGGGAGCGGGCCAACTAATGAAAAACTGTTTTTT. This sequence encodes CASSLRRGSGPTNEKLFF. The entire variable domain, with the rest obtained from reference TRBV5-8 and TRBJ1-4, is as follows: EAGVTQSPTHLIKTRGQQATLRCSPISGHTSVYWYQQALGLGLQFLLWYDEGEERNRGNFPPRFSGRQFPNYSSELNVNALELEDSALYLCASSLRRGSGPTNEKLFFGSGTQLSVL.

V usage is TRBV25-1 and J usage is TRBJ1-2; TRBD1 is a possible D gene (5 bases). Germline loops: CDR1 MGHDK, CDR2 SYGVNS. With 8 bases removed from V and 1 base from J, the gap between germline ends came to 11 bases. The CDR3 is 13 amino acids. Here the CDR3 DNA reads TGTGCCAGCGGGGGGAATTTTAACTATGGCTACACCTTC. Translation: CASGGNFNYGYTF.

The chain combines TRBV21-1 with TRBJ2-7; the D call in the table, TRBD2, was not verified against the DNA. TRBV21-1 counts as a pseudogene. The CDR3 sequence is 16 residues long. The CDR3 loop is CASSERVASGCYEQYF. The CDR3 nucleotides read TGTGCCAGCAGCGAGAGAGTAGCTAGCGGATGCTACGAGCAGTACTTC.

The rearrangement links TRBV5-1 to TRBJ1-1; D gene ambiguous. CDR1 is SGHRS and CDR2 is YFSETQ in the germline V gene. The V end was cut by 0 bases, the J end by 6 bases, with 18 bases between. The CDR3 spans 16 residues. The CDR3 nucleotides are TGCGCCAGCAGCTTGGCGAGTAGAGGGCTTCTCGCTGAAGCTTTCTTT. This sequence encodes CASSLASRGLLAEAFF.

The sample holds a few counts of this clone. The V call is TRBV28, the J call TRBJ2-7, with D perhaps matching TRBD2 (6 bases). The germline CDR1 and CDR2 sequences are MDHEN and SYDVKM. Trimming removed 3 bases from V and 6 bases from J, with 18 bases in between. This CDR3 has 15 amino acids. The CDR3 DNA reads TGTGCCAGCAGTTTCCCGGGCCCGGGGGTGCGCGAGCAGTACTTC. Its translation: CASSFPGPGVREQYF.

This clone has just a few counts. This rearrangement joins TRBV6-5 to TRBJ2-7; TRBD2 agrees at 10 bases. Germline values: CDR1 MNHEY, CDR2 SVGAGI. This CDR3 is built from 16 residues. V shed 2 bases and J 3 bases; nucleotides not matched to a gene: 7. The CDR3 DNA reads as TGTGCCAGCAGTTACGGAACTAGCGGGGTCAACTACGAGCAGTACTTC. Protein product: CASSYGTSGVNYEQYF.